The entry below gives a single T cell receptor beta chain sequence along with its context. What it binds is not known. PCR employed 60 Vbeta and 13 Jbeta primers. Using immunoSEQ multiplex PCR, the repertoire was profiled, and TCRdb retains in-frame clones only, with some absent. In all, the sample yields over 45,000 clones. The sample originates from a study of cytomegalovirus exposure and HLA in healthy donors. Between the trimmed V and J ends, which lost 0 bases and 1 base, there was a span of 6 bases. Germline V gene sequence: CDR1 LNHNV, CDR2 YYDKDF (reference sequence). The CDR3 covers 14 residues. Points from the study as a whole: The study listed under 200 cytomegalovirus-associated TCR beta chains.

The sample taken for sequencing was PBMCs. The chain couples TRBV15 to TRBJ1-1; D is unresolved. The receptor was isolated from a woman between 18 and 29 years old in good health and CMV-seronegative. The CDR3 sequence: CATSRDEGNTEAFF. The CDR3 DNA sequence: TGTGCCACCAGCAGAGATGAGGGGAACACTGAAGCTTTCTTT.